This is a list of T cell receptor beta chains from one sample in a study of identical twins. TCRdb reanalysed the 5' RACE reads using MiXCR and keeps one entry per CDR3 protein. The sample lists around 490,000 distinct CDR3 sequences, under 25% occurring once. These data were likewise used in another study, on yellow fever vaccine responses in identical twins.

The sample was CD4+ T cells sorted from blood. All receptors derive from a young woman in good health. CDR3s include the opening cysteine and the closing phenylalanine or tryptophan. D genes are given only for firm matches. For some rows the clone size is stated as once, few or many, or as a class when expanded; others skip it.

CASSLGGASGNTIYF | TGTGCCAGCAGTTTGGGAGGGGCCTCTGGAAACACCATATATTTT | few | TRBJ1-3 | TRBV12-3/TRBV12-4 | NA
CSADRAGNTIYF | TGCAGTGCCGACAGGGCTGGAAACACCATATATTTT | NA | TRBJ1-3 | TRBV20-1 | TRBD1
CATSDTWTSGRYNEQFF | TGTGCCACCAGTGACACCTGGACTAGCGGGAGATACAATGAGCAGTTCTTC | NA | TRBJ2-1 | TRBV24-1 | TRBD2
CASSQWSGVTEAFF | TGTGCCAGCAGCCAGTGGTCAGGAGTCACTGAAGCTTTCTTT | NA | TRBJ1-1 | TRBV3-1 | NA
CASSQDPSNYGYTF | TGCGCCAGCAGCCAAGATCCCTCTAACTATGGCTACACCTTC | NA | TRBJ1-2 | TRBV4-1 | NA
CASSKVVRNWWNQPQHF | TGTGCCAGCAGCAAGGTTGTTAGGAATTGGTGGAATCAGCCCCAGCATTTT | few | TRBJ1-5 | TRBV21-1 | NA
CASRTVGTGFYEQYF | TGTGCCAGCCGGACGGTGGGGACAGGGTTCTACGAGCAGTACTTC | many | TRBJ2-7 | TRBV6-2/TRBV6-3 | TRBD1
CSAKALGAGTGELFF | TGCAGTGCTAAAGCGCTTGGGGCTGGCACCGGGGAGCTGTTTTTT | NA | TRBJ2-2 | TRBV20-1 | NA
CASSFWGREDTQYF | TGTGCCAGCAGCTTTTGGGGGCGGGAAGATACGCAGTATTTT | NA | TRBJ2-3 | TRBV5-4 | NA
CASSEGKTSTDTQYF | TGTGCCAGCAGTGAGGGGAAGACCAGCACAGATACGCAGTATTTT | NA | TRBJ2-3 | TRBV6-4 | NA
CASSLGGDDEQYF | TGTGCCAGCAGTTTAGGGGGGGACGACGAGCAGTACTTC | NA | TRBJ2-7 | TRBV12-3/TRBV12-4 | NA
CASSVQGDQPQHF | TGTGCCAGCAGTGTACAGGGTGATCAGCCCCAGCATTTT | few | TRBJ1-5 | TRBV2 | NA
CASSLDAFSYNEQFF | TGTGCCAGCAGCTTAGATGCGTTCTCCTACAATGAGCAGTTCTTC | NA | TRBJ2-1 | TRBV7-9 | NA
CASSLDGQSYNEQFF | TGTGCCAGCAGCTTAGATGGACAGAGCTACAATGAGCAGTTCTTC | NA | TRBJ2-1 | TRBV11-3 | NA
CATSPYSNEQFF | TGTGCCACCAGCCCTTATAGTAATGAGCAGTTCTTC | NA | TRBJ2-1 | TRBV15 | NA
CASSPGGGTQYF | TGTGCCAGCAGCCCCGGTGGCGGGACCCAGTACTTC | few | TRBJ2-5 | TRBV27 | NA
CASSKGPGSQKLNEQFF | TGTGCCAGTAGTAAGGGGCCCGGGAGCCAGAAACTAAATGAGCAGTTCTTC | NA | TRBJ2-1 | TRBV19 | NA
CASAEQPGLRTDTQYF | TGTGCCAGCGCGGAGCAACCGGGGCTCCGCACAGATACGCAGTATTTT | NA | TRBJ2-3 | TRBV12-3/TRBV12-4 | NA
CASIREANYGYTF | TGTGCCAGCATACGGGAAGCTAACTATGGCTACACCTTC | few | TRBJ1-2 | TRBV2 | NA
CASRATFGTLFTDTQYF | TGTGCCAGCAGAGCCACCTTTGGCACACTGTTCACAGATACGCAGTATTTT | few | TRBJ2-3 | TRBV2 | NA
CASSTRTGYFDTGELFF | TGTGCCAGCAGCACCCGAACAGGGTACTTCGACACCGGGGAGCTGTTTTTT | few | TRBJ2-2 | TRBV11-2 | NA
CASSLAGSGTQYF | TGTGCCAGCAGCTTAGCGGGATCGGGGACCCAGTACTTC | few | TRBJ2-5 | TRBV7-9 | NA
CASSRRGTSGRATYEQYF | TGCGCCAGCAGCCGAAGAGGGACTAGCGGGAGGGCCACCTACGAGCAGTACTTC | NA | TRBJ2-7 | TRBV4-1 | TRBD2
CATSRAGEIFNEQFF | TGTGCCACCAGCAGGGCCGGAGAGATTTTTAATGAGCAGTTCTTC | few | TRBJ2-1 | TRBV15 | NA
CAISETGIGQPQHF | TGTGCCATCAGTGAGACAGGGATAGGTCAGCCCCAGCATTTT | few | TRBJ1-5 | TRBV10-3 | NA
CSARDLGTEGTQYF | TGCAGTGCTAGAGATTTAGGGACTGAGGGTACGCAGTATTTT | NA | TRBJ2-3 | TRBV20-1 | NA
CASSFVLAGLGEQFF | TGTGCCAGCAGCTTCGTCCTAGCGGGTTTAGGTGAGCAGTTCTTC | NA | TRBJ2-1 | TRBV11-2 | TRBD2
CASSRTSGGTDTQYF | TGTGCCAGCAGTAGGACTAGCGGGGGCACAGATACGCAGTATTTT | few | TRBJ2-3 | TRBV6-1 | TRBD2
CASSLGQGDTYF | TGCGCCAGCAGCTTGGGACAGGGGGATACGTACTTC | few | TRBJ2-7 | TRBV5-1 | TRBD1